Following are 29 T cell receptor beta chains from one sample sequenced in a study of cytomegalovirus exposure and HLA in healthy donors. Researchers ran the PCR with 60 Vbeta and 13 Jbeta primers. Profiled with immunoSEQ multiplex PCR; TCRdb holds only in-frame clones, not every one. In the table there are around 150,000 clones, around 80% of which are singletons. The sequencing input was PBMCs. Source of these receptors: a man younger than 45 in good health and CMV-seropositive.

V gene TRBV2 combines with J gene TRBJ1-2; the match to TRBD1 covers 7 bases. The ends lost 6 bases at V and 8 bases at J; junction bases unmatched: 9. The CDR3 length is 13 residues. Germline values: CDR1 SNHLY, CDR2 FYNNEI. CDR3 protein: CASSRGQERGYTF. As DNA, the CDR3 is TGTGCCAGCAGCCGCGGACAGGAGAGGGGCTACACCTTC.

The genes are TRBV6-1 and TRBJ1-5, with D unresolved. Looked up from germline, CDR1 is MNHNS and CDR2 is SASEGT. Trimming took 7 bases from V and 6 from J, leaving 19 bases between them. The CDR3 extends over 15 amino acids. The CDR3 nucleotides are TGTGCCAGCACCCCCCGAGAGGCGGGGTTTCAGCCCCAGCATTTT. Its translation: CASTPREAGFQPQHF.

This CDR3 is CASSIDREVNYGYTF. In DNA form, the CDR3 reads TGTGCCAGTAGTATAGACAGGGAGGTGAACTATGGCTACACCTTC. The chain links TRBV19 to TRBJ1-2; D possibly corresponds to TRBD1 (5 bases). CDR1 is LNHDA and CDR2 is SQIVND in the germline V gene (reference sequence). Trimming took 0 bases from V and 2 from J, leaving 10 bases between them. CDR3 length equals 15 residues.

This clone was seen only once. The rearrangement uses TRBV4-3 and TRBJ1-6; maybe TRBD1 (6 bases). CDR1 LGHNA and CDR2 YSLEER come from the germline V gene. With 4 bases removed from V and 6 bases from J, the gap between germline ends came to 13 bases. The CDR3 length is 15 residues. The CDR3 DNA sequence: TGCGCCAGCAGCCGGTACGAGGGGGTTAATTCACCCCTCCACTTT. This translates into CASSRYEGVNSPLHF.

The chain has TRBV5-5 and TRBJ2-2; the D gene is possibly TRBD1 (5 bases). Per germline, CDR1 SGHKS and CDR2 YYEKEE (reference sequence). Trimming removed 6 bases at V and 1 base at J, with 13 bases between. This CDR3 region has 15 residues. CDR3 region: CASKDRGENTGELFF. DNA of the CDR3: TGTGCCAGCAAAGACAGAGGAGAGAACACCGGGGAGCTGTTTTTT.

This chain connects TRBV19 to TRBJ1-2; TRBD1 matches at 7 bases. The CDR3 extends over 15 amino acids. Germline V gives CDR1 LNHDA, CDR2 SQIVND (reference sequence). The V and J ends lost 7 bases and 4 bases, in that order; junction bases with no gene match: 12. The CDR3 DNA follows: TGTGCCAGTACCTACTCGACAGGGATGGGCTATGGCTACACCTTC. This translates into CASTYSTGMGYGYTF.

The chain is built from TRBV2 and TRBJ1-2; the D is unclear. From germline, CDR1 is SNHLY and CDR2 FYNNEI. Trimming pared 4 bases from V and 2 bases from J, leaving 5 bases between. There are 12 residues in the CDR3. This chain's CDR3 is CASSAGNYGYTF. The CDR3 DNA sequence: TGTGCCAGCAGTGCCGGGAACTATGGCTACACCTTC.

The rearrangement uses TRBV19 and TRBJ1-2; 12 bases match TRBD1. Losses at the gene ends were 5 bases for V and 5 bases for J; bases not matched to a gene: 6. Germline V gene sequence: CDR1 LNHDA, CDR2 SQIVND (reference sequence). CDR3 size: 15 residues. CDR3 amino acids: CASSPGTGGPYGYTF. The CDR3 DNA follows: TGTGCCAGTAGTCCCGGGACAGGGGGCCCGTATGGCTACACCTTC.

The CDR3 reads CASSHIQGGGSQPQHF. The CDR3 nucleotides read TGCGCCAGCAGCCATATCCAGGGGGGTGGTAGTCAGCCCCAGCATTTT. The chain combines TRBV4-1 with TRBJ1-5; 7 bases match TRBD1. This CDR3 spans 16 amino acids. Trimming took 3 bases from V and 6 from J; bases not matched to a gene: 11. The germline gives CDR1 MGHRA, CDR2 YSYEKL.

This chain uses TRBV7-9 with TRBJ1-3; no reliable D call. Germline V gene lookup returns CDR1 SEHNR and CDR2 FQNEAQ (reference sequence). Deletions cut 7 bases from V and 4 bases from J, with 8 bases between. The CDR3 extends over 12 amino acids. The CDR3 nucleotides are TGTGCCAGCATCTCGAGGGGAAACACCATATATTTT. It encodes CASISRGNTIYF. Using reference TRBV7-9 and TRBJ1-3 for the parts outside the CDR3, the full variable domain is DTGVSQNPRHKITKRGQNVTFRCDPISEHNRLYWYRQTLGQGPEFLTYFQNEAQLEKSRLLSDRFSAERPKGSFSTLEIQRTEQGDSAMYLCASISRGNTIYFGEGSWLTVV.

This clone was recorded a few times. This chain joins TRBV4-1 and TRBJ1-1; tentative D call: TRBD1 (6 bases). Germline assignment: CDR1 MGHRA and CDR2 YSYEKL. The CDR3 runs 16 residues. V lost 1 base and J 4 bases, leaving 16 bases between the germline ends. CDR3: CASSQGWGGGTTEAFF. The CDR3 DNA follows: TGCGCCAGCAGCCAAGGGTGGGGAGGGGGAACCACTGAAGCTTTCTTT.

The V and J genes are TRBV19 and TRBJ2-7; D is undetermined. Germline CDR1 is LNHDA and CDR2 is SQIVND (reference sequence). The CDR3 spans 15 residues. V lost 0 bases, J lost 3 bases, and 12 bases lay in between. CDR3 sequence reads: CASSIEGRSRYEQYF. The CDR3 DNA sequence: TGTGCCAGTAGTATAGAGGGCCGGTCTCGCTACGAGCAGTACTTC. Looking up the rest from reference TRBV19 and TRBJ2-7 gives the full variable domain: DGGITQSPKYLFRKEGQNVTLSCEQNLNHDAMYWYRQDPGQGLRLIYYSQIVNDFQKGDIAEGYSVSREKKESFPLTVTSAQKNPTAFYLCASSIEGRSRYEQYFGPGTRLTVT.

CDR3 sequence: CASSSIPGTLTRHF. DNA for the CDR3: TGTGCCAGCAGTTCGATCCCCGGGACACTTACCCGGCATTTT. The rearrangement links TRBV28 to TRBJ1-5; the D gene is possibly TRBD1 (6 bases). The CDR3 covers 14 residues. CDR1 is MDHEN, CDR2 SYDVKM, per germline. The ends were cut back, 4 bases at V and 15 bases at J, with 22 bases in the middle.

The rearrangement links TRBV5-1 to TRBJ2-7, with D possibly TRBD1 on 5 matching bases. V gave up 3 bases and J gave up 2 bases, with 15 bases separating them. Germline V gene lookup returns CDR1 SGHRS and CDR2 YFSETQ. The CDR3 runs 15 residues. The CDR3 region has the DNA TGCGCCAGCAGCTATGACAGAAGGCCAACCTACGAGCAGTACTTC. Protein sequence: CASSYDRRPTYEQYF.

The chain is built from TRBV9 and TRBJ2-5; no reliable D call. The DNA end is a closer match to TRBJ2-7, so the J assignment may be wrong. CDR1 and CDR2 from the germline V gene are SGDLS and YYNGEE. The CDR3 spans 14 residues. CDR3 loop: CASSVGAVSYEQYF. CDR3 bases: TGTGCCAGCAGCGTAGGCGCGGTATCCTACGAGCAGTACTTC.

CDR3 region: CASTPRSQETQYF. The CDR3, as DNA: TGTGCCAGCACCCCGAGGAGTCAAGAGACCCAGTACTTC. V is TRBV27 and J is TRBJ2-5; D gene unclear. CDR3 length equals 13 residues. Trimming cost V 7 bases and J 2 bases, with 11 bases left between them. Per the germline V gene, CDR1 is MNHEY and CDR2 is SMNVEV (reference sequence).

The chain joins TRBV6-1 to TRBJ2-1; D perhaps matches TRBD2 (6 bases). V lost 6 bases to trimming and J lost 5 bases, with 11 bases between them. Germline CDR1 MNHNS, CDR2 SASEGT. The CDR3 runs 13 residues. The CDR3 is CASSLTSNNEQFF. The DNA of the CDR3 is TGTGCCAGCAGCCTCACTAGCAACAATGAGCAGTTCTTC.

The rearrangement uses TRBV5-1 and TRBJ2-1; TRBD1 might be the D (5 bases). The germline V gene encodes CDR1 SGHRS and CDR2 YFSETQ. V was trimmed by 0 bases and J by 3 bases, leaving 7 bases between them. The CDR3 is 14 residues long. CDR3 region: CASSLGGGYNEQFF. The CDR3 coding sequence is TGCGCCAGCAGCTTGGGGGGCGGCTACAATGAGCAGTTCTTC. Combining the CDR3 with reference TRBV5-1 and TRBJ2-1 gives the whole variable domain KAGVTQTPRYLIKTRGQQVTLSCSPISGHRSVSWYQQTPGQGLQFLFEYFSETQRNKGNFPGRFSGRQFSNSRSEMNVSTLELGDSALYLCASSLGGGYNEQFFGPGTRLTVL.

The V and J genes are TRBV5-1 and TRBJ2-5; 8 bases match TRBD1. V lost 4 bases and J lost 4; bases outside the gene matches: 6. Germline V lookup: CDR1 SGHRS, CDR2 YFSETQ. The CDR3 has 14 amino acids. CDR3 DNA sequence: TGCGCCAGCAGCGAACGGACAGGGCCAGAGACCCAGTACTTC. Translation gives CASSERTGPETQYF. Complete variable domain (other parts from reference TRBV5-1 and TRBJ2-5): KAGVTQTPRYLIKTRGQQVTLSCSPISGHRSVSWYQQTPGQGLQFLFEYFSETQRNKGNFPGRFSGRQFSNSRSEMNVSTLELGDSALYLCASSERTGPETQYFGPGTRLLVL.

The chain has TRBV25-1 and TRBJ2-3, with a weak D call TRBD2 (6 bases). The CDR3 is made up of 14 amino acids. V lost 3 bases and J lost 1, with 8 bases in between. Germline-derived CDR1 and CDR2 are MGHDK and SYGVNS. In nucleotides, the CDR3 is TGTGCCAGCAGTGAGAGGGAGGGCACAGATACGCAGTATTTT. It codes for CASSEREGTDTQYF.

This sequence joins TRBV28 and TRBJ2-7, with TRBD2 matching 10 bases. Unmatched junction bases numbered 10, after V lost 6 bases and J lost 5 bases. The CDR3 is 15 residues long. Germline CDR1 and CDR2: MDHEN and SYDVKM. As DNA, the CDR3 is TGTGCCAGCAGCCTGGTGGTAGCGGGAGGTAACGAGCAGTACTTC. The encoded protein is CASSLVVAGGNEQYF. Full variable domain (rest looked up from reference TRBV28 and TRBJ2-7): DVKVTQSSRYLVKRTGEKVFLECVQDMDHENMFWYRQDPGLGLRLIYFSYDVKMKEKGDIPEGYSVSREKKERFSLILESASTNQTSMYLCASSLVVAGGNEQYFGPGTRLTVT.

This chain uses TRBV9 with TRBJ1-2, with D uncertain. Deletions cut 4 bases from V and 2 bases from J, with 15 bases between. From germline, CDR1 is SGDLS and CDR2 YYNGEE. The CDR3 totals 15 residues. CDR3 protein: CASSLGSWENYGYTF. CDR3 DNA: TGTGCCAGCAGCCTAGGGTCCTGGGAGAACTATGGCTACACCTTC. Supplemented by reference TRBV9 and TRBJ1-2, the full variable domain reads DSGVTQTPKHLITATGQRVTLRCSPRSGDLSVYWYQQSLDQGLQFLIQYYNGEERAKGNILERFSAQQFPDLHSELNLSSLELGDSALYFCASSLGSWENYGYTFGSGTRLTVV.

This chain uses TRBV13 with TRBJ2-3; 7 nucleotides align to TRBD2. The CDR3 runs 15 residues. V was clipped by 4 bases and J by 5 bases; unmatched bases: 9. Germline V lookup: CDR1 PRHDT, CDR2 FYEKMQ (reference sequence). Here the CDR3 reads CASSSGTSDVDTQYF. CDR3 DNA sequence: TGTGCCAGCAGCTCCGGAACTAGCGACGTAGATACGCAGTATTTT.

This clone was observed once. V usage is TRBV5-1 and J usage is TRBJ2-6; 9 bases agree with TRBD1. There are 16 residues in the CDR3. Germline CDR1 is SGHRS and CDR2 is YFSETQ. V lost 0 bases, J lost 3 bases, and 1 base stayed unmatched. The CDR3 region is CASSLDRGHGANVLTF. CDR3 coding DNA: TGCGCCAGCAGCTTGGACAGGGGGCATGGGGCCAACGTCCTGACTTTC.

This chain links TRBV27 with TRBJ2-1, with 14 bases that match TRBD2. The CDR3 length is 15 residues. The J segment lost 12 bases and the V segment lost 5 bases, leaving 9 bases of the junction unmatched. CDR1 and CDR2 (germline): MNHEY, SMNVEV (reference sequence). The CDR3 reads CASSPGLAGERVQFF. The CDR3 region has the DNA TGTGCCAGCAGTCCGGGACTAGCGGGAGAGCGAGTGCAGTTCTTC.

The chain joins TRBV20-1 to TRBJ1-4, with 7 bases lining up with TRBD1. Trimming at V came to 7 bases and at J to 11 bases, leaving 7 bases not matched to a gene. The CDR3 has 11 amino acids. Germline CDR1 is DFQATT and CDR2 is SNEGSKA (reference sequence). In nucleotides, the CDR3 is TGCAGTGTGAGACAGGGAGAGAAACTGTTTTTT. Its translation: CSVRQGEKLFF.

Here the CDR3 reads CASSEAPTGTMTEAFF. The CDR3 DNA sequence: TGTGCCAGCAGTGAAGCTCCGACAGGGACCATGACTGAAGCTTTCTTT. This chain uses TRBV6-1 with TRBJ1-1; the match to TRBD1 covers 7 bases. The V and J ends lost 0 bases and 5 bases, in that order; junction bases with no gene match: 9. Germline CDR1 is MNHNS and CDR2 is SASEGT. The CDR3 totals 16 residues.

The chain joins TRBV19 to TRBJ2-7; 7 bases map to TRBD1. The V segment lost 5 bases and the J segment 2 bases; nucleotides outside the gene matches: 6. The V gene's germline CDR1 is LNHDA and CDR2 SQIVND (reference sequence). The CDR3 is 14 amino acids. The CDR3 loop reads CASSQGVIPYEQYF. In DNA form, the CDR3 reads TGTGCCAGTAGTCAGGGGGTTATTCCCTACGAGCAGTACTTC.

DNA of the CDR3: TGTGCCAGCAGCTTGGGCAGGGGTTTGGACTATGGCTACACCTTC. This sequence encodes CASSLGRGLDYGYTF. The chain links TRBV5-8 to TRBJ1-2, with D maybe TRBD1 (6 bases). V gave up 0 bases and J gave up 3 bases, with 12 bases separating them. This CDR3 contains 15 residues. Per the germline V gene, CDR1 is SGHTS and CDR2 is YDEGEE.